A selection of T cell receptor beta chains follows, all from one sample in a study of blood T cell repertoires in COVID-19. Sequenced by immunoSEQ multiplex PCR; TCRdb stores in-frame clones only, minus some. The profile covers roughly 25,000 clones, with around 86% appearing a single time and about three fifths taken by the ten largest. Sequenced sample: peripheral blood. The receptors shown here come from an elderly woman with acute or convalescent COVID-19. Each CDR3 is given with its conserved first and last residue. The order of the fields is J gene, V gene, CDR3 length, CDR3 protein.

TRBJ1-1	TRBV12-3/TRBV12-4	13	CASRARQNTEAFF
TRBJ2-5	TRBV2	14	CASTFTLGVETQYF
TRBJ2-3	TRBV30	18	CAWSVRVGLAASTDTQYF
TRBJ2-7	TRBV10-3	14	CAVNSPGIGYEQYF
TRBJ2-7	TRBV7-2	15	CASSFPTSASYEQYF
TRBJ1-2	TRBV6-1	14	CASSEYSGNYGYTF
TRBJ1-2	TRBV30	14	CAWSVGQAKYGYTF
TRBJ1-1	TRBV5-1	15	CASSSNRALNTEAFF
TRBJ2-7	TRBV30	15	CAWRRGLAGGDEQYF
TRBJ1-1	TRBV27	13	CASSWRADTEAFF
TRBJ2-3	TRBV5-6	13	CASSLEAPDTQYF
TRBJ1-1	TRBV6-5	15	CASSYEGAENTEAFF
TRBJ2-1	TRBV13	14	CASSSRDNYNEQFF
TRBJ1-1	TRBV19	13	CASRDRAKAEAFF
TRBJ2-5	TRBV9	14	CASGRAGGQETQYF
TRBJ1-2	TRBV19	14	CASSGQAGNYGYTF
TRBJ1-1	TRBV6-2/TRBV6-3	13	CASSRGQGDEAFF
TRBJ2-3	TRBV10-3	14	CATETSGGADTQYF
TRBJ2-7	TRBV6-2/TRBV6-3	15	CASSYALAGVYEQYF
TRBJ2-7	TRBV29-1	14	CSALSGRRSYEQYF
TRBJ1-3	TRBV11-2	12	CASSLYSGQGHF
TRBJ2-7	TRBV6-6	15	CASSYSAGGTYEQYF
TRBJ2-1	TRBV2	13	CASKARSYNEQFF
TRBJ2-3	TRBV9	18	CASSVAISGGAGTDTQYF
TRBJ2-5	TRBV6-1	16	CASSELAGGIQETQYF
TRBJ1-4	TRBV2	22	CASQQGRQVPFFSSWANEKLFF
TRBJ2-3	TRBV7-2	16	CASSARRGQGADTQYF
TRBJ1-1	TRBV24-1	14	CATSDGGLNTEAFF
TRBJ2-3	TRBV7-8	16	CASSLAGQRHTDTQYF
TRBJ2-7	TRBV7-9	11	CASSLRGEQYF
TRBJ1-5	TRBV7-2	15	CASSPGGRGSQPQHF
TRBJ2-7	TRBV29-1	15	CSVDGQGKDSYEQYF
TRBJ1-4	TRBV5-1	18	CASSPGRQPKSTNEKLFF
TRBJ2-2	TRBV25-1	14	CASSERRESGELFF
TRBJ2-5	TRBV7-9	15	CASSARERAEETQYF